These 26 T cell receptor beta chains originate from one sample sequenced in a study of blood T cell repertoires in COVID-19. Measured with immunoSEQ multiplex PCR; TCRdb has only the in-frame clones, and not every one. The profile shows about 24,000 clones, roughly 80% of them singletons. The sample consisted of peripheral blood. The source is a human donor in a cohort sampled during active COVID-19.

A few counts support this clone. This rearrangement joins TRBV7-9 to TRBJ2-2; TRBD1 agrees at 9 bases. The CDR3 contains 16 residues. The trim removed 5 bases at V and 5 bases at J, leaving 9 bases unmatched. CDR1 and CDR2 (germline): SEHNR, FQNEAQ (reference sequence). CDR3 nucleotide sequence: TGTGCCAGCAGCGCCTGGACAGGGGACGTGACCGGGGAGCTGTTTTTT. Protein product: CASSAWTGDVTGELFF.

The chain carries TRBV6-4 and TRBJ2-3; D not resolved. Trimming took off 4 bases at V and 4 bases at J, with 15 bases between the two ends. Germline V gene sequence: CDR1 MRHNA, CDR2 SNTAGT. The CDR3 loop spans 15 amino acids. The DNA of the CDR3 is TGTGCCAGCAGTGCGAATCAGTCCCCATCAGATACGCAGTATTTT. This sequence encodes CASSANQSPSDTQYF.

The V gene is TRBV3-1 (or the pseudogene TRBV3-2), the J gene TRBJ2-4, with 12 bases lining up with TRBD2. The CDR3 runs 16 residues. With 4 bases clipped from V and 4 bases from J, the junction kept 5 bases outside the gene matches. Germline V gives CDR1 LGHDT, CDR2 YNNKEL (reference sequence). The CDR3 bases are TGTGCCAGCAGCCCCTTGACTAGCGGGGGTAAAAACATTCAGTACTTC. It is translated as CASSPLTSGGKNIQYF.

This sequence joins TRBV28 and TRBJ1-4; 7 nucleotides match TRBD1. Germline V lookup: CDR1 MDHEN, CDR2 SYDVKM. The V gene end was trimmed by 3 bases and the J gene end by 8 bases; junction bases not matched to a gene: 6. This CDR3 has 14 amino acids. This CDR3 is CASSLGRGREKLFF. The CDR3 DNA is TGTGCCAGCAGTTTGGGCAGGGGGAGGGAAAAACTGTTTTTT.

CDR3 nucleotides: TGTGCCAGCAACCTTCAGGGGGTTTCTAGCACAGATACGCAGTATTTT. It translates to CASNLQGVSSTDTQYF. The chain uses TRBV7-3 and TRBJ2-3; 7 nucleotides agree with TRBD1. CDR3 length: 16 amino acids. In germline, CDR1 is SGHTA, CDR2 FQGTGA. J gave up 0 bases and V 7 bases, and 10 bases lay outside the gene matches.

The chain carries TRBV7-2 and TRBJ2-7; 12 bases align to TRBD2. CDR1 is SGHTA, CDR2 FQGNSA, per germline. This CDR3 contains 15 residues. After removal of 2 bases from V and 5 bases from J, the junction contained 4 bases not matched to a gene. The CDR3 here is CASSLLRTSGDEQYF. The DNA for the CDR3 is TGTGCCAGCAGCTTATTAAGGACTAGCGGGGACGAGCAGTACTTC. Looking up the rest from reference TRBV7-2 and TRBJ2-7 gives the full variable domain: GAGVSQSPSNKVTEKGKDVELRCDPISGHTALYWYRQSLGQGLEFLIYFQGNSAPDKSGLPSDRFSAERTGGSVSTLTIQRTQQEDSAVYLCASSLLRTSGDEQYFGPGTRLTVT.

This chain uses TRBV6-2 or TRBV6-3 with TRBJ2-2; D is unclear. V was pared by 5 bases and J by 0 bases, with 13 bases between. The CDR3 extends over 16 amino acids. From germline, CDR1 is MNHEY and CDR2 SVGEGT. The CDR3 DNA is TGTGCCAGCAGTATGAAGAAGCCCGCGAACACCGGGGAGCTGTTTTTT. It codes for CASSMKKPANTGELFF.

This sequence joins TRBV4-3 and TRBJ2-7; unclear D gene. The ends were cut back, 1 base at V and 4 bases at J, with 8 bases in the middle. This CDR3 has 13 residues. CDR1 is LGHNA, CDR2 YSLEER, per germline. CDR3 in amino acids: CASSQVPGYEQYF. The DNA for the CDR3 is TGCGCCAGCAGCCAAGTGCCCGGGTACGAGCAGTACTTC.

This rearrangement joins TRBV7-6 to TRBJ2-3; 8 nucleotides match TRBD2. CDR3 length equals 15 residues. V shed 4 bases, J shed 0 bases, and the junction held 3 bases outside the gene matches. Germline CDR1 SGHVS, CDR2 FNYEAQ. The CDR3 spells CASSYSGGSTDTQYF. As DNA, the CDR3 is TGTGCCAGCAGCTACAGCGGGGGAAGCACAGATACGCAGTATTTT.

The gene calls are TRBV7-9 and TRBJ2-2; 7 bases map to TRBD2. Trimming removed 1 base from V and 4 bases from J; junction bases left unmatched: 0. There are 14 residues in the CDR3. Per the germline V gene, CDR1 is SEHNR and CDR2 is FQNEAQ (reference sequence). CDR3 amino acids: CASSLGGGTGELFF. In DNA, the CDR3 is TGTGCCAGCAGCTTAGGGGGGGGCACCGGGGAGCTGTTTTTT.

The rearrangement uses TRBV18 and TRBJ2-2; D is uncertain. Germline V CDR1 and CDR2: KGHSH, LQKENI. The V gene lost 3 bases and the J gene lost 1 base, with 6 bases spanning the gap. CDR3 length equals 14 residues. CDR3 sequence reads: CASSPRQNTGELFF. In DNA form, the CDR3 reads TGTGCCAGCTCACCCCGACAGAACACCGGGGAGCTGTTTTTT.

The V gene is TRBV2, the J gene TRBJ2-3, with D tentatively TRBD2 (7 bases). The CDR3 covers 12 residues. The ends were cut back, 6 bases at V and 4 bases at J, with 8 bases in the middle. CDR1 and CDR2 (germline): SNHLY, FYNNEI. CDR3 residues: CASRGGPDTQYF. The CDR3 bases are TGTGCCAGCAGGGGGGGGCCAGATACGCAGTATTTT.

This chain joins TRBV30 and TRBJ2-7, with 8 bases matching TRBD2. V trimming: 1 base; J trimming: 8 bases; junction bases outside the gene matches: 7. The length of the CDR3 is 13 residues. Germline-derived CDR1 and CDR2 are GTSNPN and SVGIG (reference sequence). The chain's CDR3 is CAWSGAGVGKQYF. CDR3 sequence (DNA): TGTGCCTGGAGTGGAGCGGGAGTCGGGAAGCAGTACTTC. The variable domain in full, with the rest retrieved from reference TRBV30 and TRBJ2-7, is SQTIHQWPATLVQPVGSPLSLECTVEGTSNPNLYWYRQAAGRGLQLLFYSVGIGQISSEVPQNLSASRPQDRQFILSSKKLLLSDSGFYLCAWSGAGVGKQYFGPGTRLTVT.

V gene TRBV29-1 combines with J gene TRBJ2-7; D not resolved. Germline V gene data show CDR1 as SQVTM and CDR2 as ANQGSEA. The CDR3 spans 12 residues. Deletions cut 5 bases from V and 1 base from J, with 9 bases between. In DNA form, the CDR3 reads TGCAGCGTTAGAGGAAAATCCTACGAGCAGTACTTC. It yields the protein CSVRGKSYEQYF.

The chain carries TRBV5-1 and TRBJ1-2; 7 bases are a match to TRBD1. Trimming cost V 4 bases and J 6 bases; bases outside gene matches: 9. This CDR3 has 14 residues. The germline V gene has CDR1 SGHRS and CDR2 YFSETQ. The CDR3 is CASSTSDGQDGYTF. For the CDR3, the DNA is TGCGCCAGCAGCACCTCGGACGGACAGGATGGCTACACCTTC.

This rearrangement joins TRBV14 to TRBJ2-2, with 14 bases lining up with TRBD2. From germline, CDR1 is SGHDN and CDR2 FVKESK. V shed 4 bases, J shed 3 bases, and the junction held 4 bases outside the gene matches. The CDR3 contains 17 residues. The CDR3, as DNA: TGTGCCAGCAGCCTCCCGGGACTAGCGGGGGACACCGGGGAGCTGTTTTTT. This sequence encodes CASSLPGLAGDTGELFF.

This chain joins TRBV19 and TRBJ2-5; 8 nucleotides align to TRBD2. CDR1 is LNHDA, CDR2 SQIVND, per germline (reference sequence). The CDR3 sequence is 14 residues long. Germline trimming cut 3 bases from V and 5 bases from J; bases unmatched to any gene: 5. The DNA for the CDR3 is TGTGCCAGTAGTATTAGCGGGACTAGGGAGACCCAGTACTTC. Its protein product is CASSISGTRETQYF.

This clone was recorded once. This chain joins TRBV9 and TRBJ2-2, with 9 bases fitting TRBD2. The CDR3 contains 17 residues. The junction had 6 bases not matched to a gene; V was cut back by 1 base and J by 2 bases. The germline V gene encodes CDR1 SGDLS and CDR2 YYNGEE. CDR3 sequence (DNA): TGTGCCAGCAGCGTACCGATAGCGGGGGCCAACACCGGGGAGCTGTTTTTT. It codes for CASSVPIAGANTGELFF.

CDR3 coding DNA: TGTGCCAGCAGCTTACGGACAGGTCAAGAGACCCAGTACTTC. The encoded protein is CASSLRTGQETQYF. The chain uses TRBV3-1 (or the pseudogene TRBV3-2) and TRBJ2-5, with 7 bases aligning to TRBD1. The V gene end was trimmed by 5 bases and the J gene end by 2 bases; junction bases not matched to a gene: 5. CDR3 length equals 14 residues. Germline CDR1 is LGHDT and CDR2 is YNNKEL (reference sequence).

The chain employs TRBV28 and TRBJ2-5; 7 positions match TRBD2. V shed 6 bases, J shed 4 bases, and the junction held 17 bases outside the gene matches. The CDR3 totals 17 residues. Germline CDR1 reads MDHEN; CDR2 reads SYDVKM. CDR3 region: CASSPLGRGGLGETQYF. The CDR3 nucleotides are TGTGCCAGCAGCCCTTTGGGACGGGGAGGGTTGGGAGAGACCCAGTACTTC.

The chain uses TRBV7-2 and TRBJ2-7, with a weak D call TRBD2 (6 bases). The CDR3 is made up of 13 amino acids. Germline CDR1 SGHTA, CDR2 FQGNSA. V lost 1 base, J lost 6 bases, and 10 bases lay in between. The DNA for the CDR3 is TGTGCCAGCAGCTTAGTCGAGGGAGGCGAGCAGTACTTC. Residues: CASSLVEGGEQYF.

This clone has a single count. The J gene is TRBJ1-2, the V gene TRBV19; 7 nucleotides agree with TRBD1. The CDR3 is 12 amino acids. Trimming cost V 4 bases and J 5 bases; bases outside gene matches: 1. Germline V gives CDR1 LNHDA, CDR2 SQIVND (reference sequence). As DNA, the CDR3 is TGTGCCAGTAGTACAGGGGGATATGGCTACACCTTC. This translates into CASSTGGYGYTF. The full variable domain, in which reference TRBV19 and TRBJ1-2 provide the parts outside the CDR3, is DGGITQSPKYLFRKEGQNVTLSCEQNLNHDAMYWYRQDPGQGLRLIYYSQIVNDFQKGDIAEGYSVSREKKESFPLTVTSAQKNPTAFYLCASSTGGYGYTFGSGTRLTVV.

This chain links TRBV5-4 with TRBJ1-6; TRBD1 is a possible D gene (6 bases). This CDR3 is built from 17 residues. Trimming took off 0 bases at V and 6 bases at J, with 16 bases between the two ends. The germline V gene encodes CDR1 SGHNT and CDR2 YYREEE (reference sequence). The CDR3, as DNA: TGTGCCAGCAGCTTGGCTCGGGGGGGGCAAAGTAATTCACCCCTCCACTTT. The encoded protein is CASSLARGGQSNSPLHF.

The chain carries TRBV6-1 and TRBJ2-1; 11 bases are a match to TRBD2. CDR1 and CDR2 from the germline V gene are MNHNS and SASEGT. This CDR3 has 16 amino acids. V lost 2 bases to trimming and J lost 2 bases; unmatched junction nucleotides: 2. The CDR3 region has the DNA TGTGCCAGCAGTGAATGGGGACTAGCGGCCTACAATGAGCAGTTCTTC. Its protein is CASSEWGLAAYNEQFF.

The rearrangement links TRBV5-6 to TRBJ2-2, with D uncertain. Trimming removed 1 base at V and 8 bases at J, with 9 bases between. This CDR3 region has 13 residues. Germline CDR1 SGHDT, CDR2 YYEEEE. The CDR3 here is CASSLRDPGELFF. For the CDR3, the DNA is TGTGCCAGCAGCTTGAGAGATCCAGGGGAGCTGTTTTTT.

A single count supports this clone. The chain has TRBV4-1 and TRBJ2-1; the D is unclear. CDR1 is MGHRA and CDR2 is YSYEKL in the germline V gene. The CDR3 loop spans 16 amino acids. Trimming removed 0 bases from V and 2 bases from J, with 11 bases in between. DNA of the CDR3: TGCGCCAGCAGCCAAGACCGCCTTGAGACCTACAATGAGCAGTTCTTC. Translating gives CASSQDRLETYNEQFF.